This is a list of T cell receptor beta chains from one sample in a study of OX40 agonist ivuxolimab in advanced cancers. Some clones are missing from TCRdb's copy, which holds only in-frame ones; the method was immunoSEQ multiplex PCR. Found here are tens of thousands of clones, approximately 90% of them singletons; the top ten hold around 25%. The source material was CD4+ or CD8+ T cells sorted from blood, sampled in a trial of the OX40 agonist ivuxolimab. These receptors originate from an adult with an advanced solid tumor such as melanoma, head and neck, liver or kidney cancer. Each CDR3 is given with its conserved first and last residue. The order of the fields is D gene, V gene, clone size, J gene, CDR3 protein, CDR3 DNA. D genes are given only for firm matches. Size values are once, few and many counts, or a class for expanded clones, and some rows have none.

d_call: NA
v_call: TRBV7-9
clone_size: NA
j_call: TRBJ2-7
cdr3_aa: CASSYRQSYLEQYF
cdr3_nt: TGTGCCAGCAGCTACAGACAGTCCTACCTCGAGCAGTACTTC

d_call: TRBD2
v_call: TRBV7-6
clone_size: few
j_call: TRBJ2-1
cdr3_aa: CASSLGLAGGNEQFF
cdr3_nt: TGTGCCAGCAGCTTAGGCCTAGCGGGGGGCAATGAGCAGTTCTTC

d_call: NA
v_call: TRBV7-9
clone_size: NA
j_call: TRBJ2-1
cdr3_aa: CASSLMDVSNEQFF
cdr3_nt: TGTGCCAGCAGCTTAATGGATGTCTCCAATGAGCAGTTCTTC

d_call: NA
v_call: TRBV15
clone_size: NA
j_call: TRBJ1-2
cdr3_aa: CATSPRGEGGYTF
cdr3_nt: TGTGCCACCAGCCCGAGGGGCGAAGGTGGCTACACCTTC

d_call: NA
v_call: TRBV19
clone_size: few
j_call: TRBJ1-5
cdr3_aa: CASSIKGGNQPQHF
cdr3_nt: TGTGCCAGTAGTATTAAAGGGGGGAATCAGCCCCAGCATTTT

d_call: TRBD2
v_call: TRBV5-6
clone_size: few
j_call: TRBJ2-7
cdr3_aa: CASSLPLAGGEQYF
cdr3_nt: TGTGCCAGCAGCTTGCCACTAGCGGGGGGCGAGCAGTACTTC

d_call: TRBD1
v_call: TRBV6-5
clone_size: NA
j_call: TRBJ2-7
cdr3_aa: CASSLPGTDAGEQYF
cdr3_nt: TGTGCCAGCAGTTTACCCGGGACAGACGCAGGGGAGCAGTACTTC

d_call: NA
v_call: TRBV4-1
clone_size: NA
j_call: TRBJ2-3
cdr3_aa: CASSQEWATDTQYF
cdr3_nt: TGCGCCAGCAGCCAAGAATGGGCCACCGATACGCAGTATTTT

d_call: NA
v_call: TRBV19
clone_size: NA
j_call: TRBJ1-1
cdr3_aa: CASSIEGFTEAFF
cdr3_nt: TGTGCCAGTAGTATAGAGGGATTCACTGAAGCTTTCTTT

d_call: NA
v_call: TRBV6-6
clone_size: NA
j_call: TRBJ1-3
cdr3_aa: CASSYQSGNTIYF
cdr3_nt: TGTGCCAGCAGTTACCAAAGTGGAAACACCATATATTTT

d_call: TRBD2
v_call: TRBV11-3
clone_size: medium-sized
j_call: TRBJ2-1
cdr3_aa: CASSPTSGSKNEQFF
cdr3_nt: TGTGCCAGCAGCCCGACTAGCGGGAGCAAAAATGAGCAGTTCTTC

d_call: NA
v_call: TRBV11-2
clone_size: NA
j_call: TRBJ2-5
cdr3_aa: CASDSPLKGTEETQYF
cdr3_nt: TGTGCCAGCGACTCCCCTTTGAAGGGTACAGAAGAGACCCAGTACTTC

d_call: NA
v_call: TRBV9
clone_size: NA
j_call: TRBJ2-7
cdr3_aa: CASSAQGSYHEQYF
cdr3_nt: TGTGCCAGCAGCGCTCAGGGTTCCTACCACGAGCAGTACTTC

d_call: TRBD1
v_call: TRBV27
clone_size: few
j_call: TRBJ1-1
cdr3_aa: CASSLTGGNTEAFF
cdr3_nt: TGTGCCAGCAGTTTAACAGGGGGGAACACTGAAGCTTTCTTT